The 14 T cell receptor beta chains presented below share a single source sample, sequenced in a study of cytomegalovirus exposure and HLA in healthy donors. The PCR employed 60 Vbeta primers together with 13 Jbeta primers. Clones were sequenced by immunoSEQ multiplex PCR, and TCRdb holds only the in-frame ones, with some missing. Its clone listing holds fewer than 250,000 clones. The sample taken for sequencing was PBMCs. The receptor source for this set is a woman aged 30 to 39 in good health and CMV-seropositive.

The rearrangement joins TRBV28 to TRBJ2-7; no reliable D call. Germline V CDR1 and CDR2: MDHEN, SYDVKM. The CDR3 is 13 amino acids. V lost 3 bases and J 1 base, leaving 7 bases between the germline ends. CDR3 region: CASSLGVSYEQYF. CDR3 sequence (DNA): TGTGCCAGCAGTTTGGGCGTTTCCTACGAGCAGTACTTC.

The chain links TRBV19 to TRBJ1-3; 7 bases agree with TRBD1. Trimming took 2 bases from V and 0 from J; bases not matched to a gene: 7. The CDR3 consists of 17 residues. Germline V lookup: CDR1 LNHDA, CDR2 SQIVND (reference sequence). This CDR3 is CASSIRGQSFSGNTIYF. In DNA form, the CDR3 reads TGTGCCAGTAGTATAAGGGGACAGTCTTTCTCTGGAAACACCATATATTTT.

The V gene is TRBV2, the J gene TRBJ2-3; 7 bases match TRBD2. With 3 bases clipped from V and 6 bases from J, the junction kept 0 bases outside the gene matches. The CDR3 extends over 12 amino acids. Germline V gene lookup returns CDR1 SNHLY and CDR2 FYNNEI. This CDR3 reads CASSEGGDTQYF. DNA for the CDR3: TGTGCCAGCAGTGAGGGGGGGGATACGCAGTATTTT.

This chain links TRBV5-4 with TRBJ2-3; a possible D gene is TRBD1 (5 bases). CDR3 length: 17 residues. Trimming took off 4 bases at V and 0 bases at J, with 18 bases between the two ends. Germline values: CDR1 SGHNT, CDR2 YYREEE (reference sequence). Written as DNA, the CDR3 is TGTGCCAGCAGCGCTCCAAAGACAGACCCTAGCACAGATACGCAGTATTTT. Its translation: CASSAPKTDPSTDTQYF.

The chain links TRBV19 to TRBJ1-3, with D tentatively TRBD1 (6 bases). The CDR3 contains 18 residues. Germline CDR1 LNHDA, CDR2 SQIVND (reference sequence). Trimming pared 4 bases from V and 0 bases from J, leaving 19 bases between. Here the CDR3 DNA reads TGTGCCAGTAGTACCGGGCCGGGACAACAACTCTCTGGAAACACCATATATTTT. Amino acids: CASSTGPGQQLSGNTIYF.

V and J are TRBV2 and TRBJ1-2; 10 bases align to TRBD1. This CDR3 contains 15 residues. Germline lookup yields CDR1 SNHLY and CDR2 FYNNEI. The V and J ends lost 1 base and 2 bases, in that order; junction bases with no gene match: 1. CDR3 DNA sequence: TGTGCCAGCAGTGAAGAGGGACAGGGGAACTATGGCTACACCTTC. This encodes CASSEEGQGNYGYTF.

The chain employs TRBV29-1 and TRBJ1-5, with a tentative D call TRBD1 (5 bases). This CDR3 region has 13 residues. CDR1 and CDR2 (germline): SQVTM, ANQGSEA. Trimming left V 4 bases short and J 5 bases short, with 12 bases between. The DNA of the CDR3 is TGCAGCGTTGGGGCGGGGGAGGATCAGCCCCAGCATTTT. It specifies CSVGAGEDQPQHF.

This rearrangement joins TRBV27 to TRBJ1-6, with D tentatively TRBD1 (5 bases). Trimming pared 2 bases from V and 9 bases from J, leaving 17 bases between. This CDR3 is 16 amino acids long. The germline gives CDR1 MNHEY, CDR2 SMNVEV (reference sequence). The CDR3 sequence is CASSLNPAQGGSPLHF. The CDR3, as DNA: TGTGCCAGCAGTTTAAATCCGGCGCAGGGAGGTTCACCCCTCCACTTT.

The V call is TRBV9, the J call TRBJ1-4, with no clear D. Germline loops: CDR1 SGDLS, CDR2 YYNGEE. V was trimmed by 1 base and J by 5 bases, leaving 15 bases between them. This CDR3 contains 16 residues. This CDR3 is CASSVSPVLQNEKLFF. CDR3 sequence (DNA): TGTGCCAGCAGCGTAAGCCCCGTCTTACAGAATGAAAAACTGTTTTTT.

The CDR3 DNA sequence: TGTGCCAGTAGTTCTACAGGTACTCAGCCCCAGCATTTT. Residues: CASSSTGTQPQHF. This sequence joins TRBV19 and TRBJ1-5; D is possibly TRBD1 (5 bases). The V end lost 5 bases, the J end lost 6 bases, and 11 bases lay between the germline ends. The CDR3 covers 13 residues. Germline CDR1 and CDR2: LNHDA and SQIVND (reference sequence).

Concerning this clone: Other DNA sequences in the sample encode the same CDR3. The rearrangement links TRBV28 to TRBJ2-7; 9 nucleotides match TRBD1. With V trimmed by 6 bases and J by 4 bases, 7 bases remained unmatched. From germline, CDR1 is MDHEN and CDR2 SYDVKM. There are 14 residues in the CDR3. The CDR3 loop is CASSLGTGIYEQYF. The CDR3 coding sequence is TGTGCCAGCAGCCTTGGGACAGGGATATACGAGCAGTACTTC.

The CDR3 loop is CASFRPGGNQPQHF. The CDR3 DNA reads TGCGCCAGCTTTCGACCCGGGGGCAATCAGCCCCAGCATTTT. V usage is TRBV5-1 and J usage is TRBJ1-5; D remains unclear. Germline V gene sequence: CDR1 SGHRS, CDR2 YFSETQ. This CDR3 region has 14 residues. Trimming removed 7 bases at V and 2 bases at J, with 13 bases between.

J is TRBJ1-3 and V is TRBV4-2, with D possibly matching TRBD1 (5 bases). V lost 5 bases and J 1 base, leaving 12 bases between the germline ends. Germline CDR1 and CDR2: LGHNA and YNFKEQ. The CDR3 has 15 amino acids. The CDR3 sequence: CASSSDGTSGNTIYF. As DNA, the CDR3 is TGTGCCAGCAGCTCCGACGGGACTTCTGGAAACACCATATATTTT.

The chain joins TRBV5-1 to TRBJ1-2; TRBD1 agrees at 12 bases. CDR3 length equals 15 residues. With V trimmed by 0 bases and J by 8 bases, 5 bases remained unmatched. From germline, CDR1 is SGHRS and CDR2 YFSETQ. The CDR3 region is CASSLAGTGGEGYTF. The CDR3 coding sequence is TGCGCCAGCAGCTTGGCCGGGACAGGGGGCGAAGGCTACACCTTC.